This T cell receptor beta chain came from a study of T cell responses to AZD1222 COVID-19 vaccine. Clones were read by immunoSEQ multiplex PCR, and TCRdb kept only the in-frame ones, dropping some. The table has about 73,000 clones, 75% to 90% seen once. This clone has a single count. V lost 3 bases and J lost 2; bases outside the gene matches: 6. Germline V CDR1 and CDR2: SNHLY, FYNNEI. The length of the CDR3 is 16 residues. The sequence derives from an adult who received the AZD1222 COVID-19 vaccine. The rearrangement links TRBV2 to TRBJ1-5; 8 positions agree with TRBD1. The sample in question was peripheral blood, obtained 28 days after the second AZD1222 dose. The CDR3 reads CASSDPRQGRNQPQHF. DNA for the CDR3: TGTGCCAGCAGTGACCCACGACAGGGGCGCAATCAGCCCCAGCATTTT.